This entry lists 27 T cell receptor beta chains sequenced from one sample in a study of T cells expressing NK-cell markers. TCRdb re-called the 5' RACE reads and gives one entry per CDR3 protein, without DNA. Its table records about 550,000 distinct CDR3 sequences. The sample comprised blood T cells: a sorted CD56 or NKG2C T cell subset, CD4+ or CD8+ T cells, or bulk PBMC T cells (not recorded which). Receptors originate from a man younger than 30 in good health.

The chain's CDR3 is CATKNLLSTDTQYF. This chain uses TRBV11-2 with TRBJ2-3. Per the germline V gene, CDR1 is SGHAT and CDR2 is FQNNGV. The length of the CDR3 is 14 residues.

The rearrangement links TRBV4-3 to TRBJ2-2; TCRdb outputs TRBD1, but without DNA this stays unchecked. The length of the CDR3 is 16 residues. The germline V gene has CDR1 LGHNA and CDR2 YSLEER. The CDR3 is CASSQRETGDTGELFF.

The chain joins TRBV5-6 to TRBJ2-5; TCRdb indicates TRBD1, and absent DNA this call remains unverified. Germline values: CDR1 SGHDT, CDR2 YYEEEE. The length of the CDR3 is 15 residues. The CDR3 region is CASSNGRAGRETQYF. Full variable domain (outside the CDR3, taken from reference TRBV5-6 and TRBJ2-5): DAGVTQSPTHLIKTRGQQVTLRCSPKSGHDTVSWYQQALGQGPQFIFQYYEEEERQRGNFPDRFSGHQFPNYSSELNVNALLLGDSALYLCASSNGRAGRETQYFGPGTRLLVL.

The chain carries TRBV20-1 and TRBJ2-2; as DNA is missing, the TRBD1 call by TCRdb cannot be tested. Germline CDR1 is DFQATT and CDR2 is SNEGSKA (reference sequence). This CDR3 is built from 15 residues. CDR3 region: CSARPGASTTGELFF.

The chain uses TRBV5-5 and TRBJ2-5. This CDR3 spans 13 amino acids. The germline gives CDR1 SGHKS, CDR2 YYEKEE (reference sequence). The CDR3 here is CASTQGDQETQYF. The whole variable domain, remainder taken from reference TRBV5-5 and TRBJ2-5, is DAGVTQSPTHLIKTRGQQVTLRCSPISGHKSVSWYQQVLGQGPQFIFQYYEKEERGRGNFPDRFSARQFPNYSSELNVNALLLGDSALYLCASTQGDQETQYFGPGTRLLVL.

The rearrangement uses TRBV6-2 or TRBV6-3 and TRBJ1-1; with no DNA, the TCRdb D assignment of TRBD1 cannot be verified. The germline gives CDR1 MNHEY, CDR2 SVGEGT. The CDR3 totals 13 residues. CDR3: CASGHLRPPRAFF.

CDR3 region: CASSQPRTDAVSLANEKLFF. The chain combines TRBV4-3 with TRBJ1-4; checking the TCRdb D call of TRBD1 is not possible without DNA. The CDR3 has 20 amino acids. CDR1 is LGHNA and CDR2 is YSLEER in the germline V gene.

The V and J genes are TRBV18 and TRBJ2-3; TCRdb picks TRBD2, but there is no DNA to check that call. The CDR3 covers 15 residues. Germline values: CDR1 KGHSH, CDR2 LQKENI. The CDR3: CASSRGLVETDTQYF.

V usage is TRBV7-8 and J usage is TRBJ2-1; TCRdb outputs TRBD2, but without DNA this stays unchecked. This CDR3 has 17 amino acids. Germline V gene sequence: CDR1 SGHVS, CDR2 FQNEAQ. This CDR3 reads CASSLAGGTSSYNEQFF.

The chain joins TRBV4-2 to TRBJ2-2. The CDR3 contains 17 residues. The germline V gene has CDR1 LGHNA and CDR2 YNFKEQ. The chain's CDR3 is CASSQDARGANTGELFF.

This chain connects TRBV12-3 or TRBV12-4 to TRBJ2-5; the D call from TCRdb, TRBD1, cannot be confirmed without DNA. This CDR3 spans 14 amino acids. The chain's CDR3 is CASSSTGPQETQYF.

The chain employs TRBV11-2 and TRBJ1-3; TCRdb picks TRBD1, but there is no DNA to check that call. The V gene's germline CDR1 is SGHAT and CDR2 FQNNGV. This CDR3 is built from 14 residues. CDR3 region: CASSQRTDGNTIYF.

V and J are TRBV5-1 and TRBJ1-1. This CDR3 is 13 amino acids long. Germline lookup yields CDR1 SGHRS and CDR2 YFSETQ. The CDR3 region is CASRPLQGGQAFF.

The CDR3 protein is CASSPRTGVIGQYF. The chain has TRBV18 and TRBJ2-7; TCRdb's D call, TRBD1, is unchecked because there is no DNA. The germline CDR1 and CDR2 sequences are KGHSH and LQKENI. The CDR3 has 14 residues.

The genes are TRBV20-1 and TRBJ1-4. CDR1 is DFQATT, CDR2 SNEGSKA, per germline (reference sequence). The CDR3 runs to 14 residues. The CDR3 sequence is CSARDGGVGEKLFF.

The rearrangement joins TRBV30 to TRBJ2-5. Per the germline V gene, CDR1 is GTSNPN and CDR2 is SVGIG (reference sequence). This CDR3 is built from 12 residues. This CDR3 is CAWIYSQETQYF.

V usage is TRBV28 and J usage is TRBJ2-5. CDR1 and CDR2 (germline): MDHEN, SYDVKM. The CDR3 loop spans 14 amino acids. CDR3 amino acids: CASSFSGNHKTQYF.

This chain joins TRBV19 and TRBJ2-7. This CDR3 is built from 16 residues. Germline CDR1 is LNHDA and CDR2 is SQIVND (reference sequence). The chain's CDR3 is CASTPQGRVGMNEQYF.

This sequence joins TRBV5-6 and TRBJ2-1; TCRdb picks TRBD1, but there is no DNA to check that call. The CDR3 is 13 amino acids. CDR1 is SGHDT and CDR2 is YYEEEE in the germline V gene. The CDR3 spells CASSENRVDEQFF.

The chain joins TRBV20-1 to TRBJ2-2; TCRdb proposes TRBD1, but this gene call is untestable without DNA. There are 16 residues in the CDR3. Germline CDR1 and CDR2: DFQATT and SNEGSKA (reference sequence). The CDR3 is CSAGRILSGNTGELFF.

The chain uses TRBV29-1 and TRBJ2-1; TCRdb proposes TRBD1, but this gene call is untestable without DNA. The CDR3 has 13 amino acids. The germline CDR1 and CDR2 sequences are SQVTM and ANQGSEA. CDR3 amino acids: CSVDLGRGGEQFF.

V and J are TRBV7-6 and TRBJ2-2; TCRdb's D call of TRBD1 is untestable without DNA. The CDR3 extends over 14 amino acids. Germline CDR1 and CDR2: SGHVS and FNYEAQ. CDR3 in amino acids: CASSTGGNTGELFF.

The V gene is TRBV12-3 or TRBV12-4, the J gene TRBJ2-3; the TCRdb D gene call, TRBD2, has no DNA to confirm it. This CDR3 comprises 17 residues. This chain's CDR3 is CASSMNSRGSFADTQYF.

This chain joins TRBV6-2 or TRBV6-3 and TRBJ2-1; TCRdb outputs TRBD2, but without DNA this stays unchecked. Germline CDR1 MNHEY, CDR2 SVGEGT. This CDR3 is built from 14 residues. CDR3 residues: CASREDSGYNEQFF.

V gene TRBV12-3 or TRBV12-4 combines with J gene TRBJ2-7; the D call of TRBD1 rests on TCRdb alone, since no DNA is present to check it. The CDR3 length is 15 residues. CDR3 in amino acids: CASREDRVQRYEQYF.

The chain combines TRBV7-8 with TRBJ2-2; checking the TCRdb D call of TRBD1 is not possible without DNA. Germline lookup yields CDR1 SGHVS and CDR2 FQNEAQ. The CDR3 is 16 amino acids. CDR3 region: CASSLRSGTGTGELFF.

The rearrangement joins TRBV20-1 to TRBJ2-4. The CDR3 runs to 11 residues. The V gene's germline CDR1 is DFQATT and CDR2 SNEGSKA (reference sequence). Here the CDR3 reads CSARDVKLQYF.